Listed below are T cell receptor beta chains from one sample, sequenced in a study of T cells in Graves' hyperthyroidism and ophthalmopathy. TCRdb recomputed calls from the multiplex PCR reads with MiXCR, one row per CDR3 protein. The repertoire holds hundreds of thousands of distinct CDR3 sequences, with 15% to 18% as singletons. Input material: blood. These receptor sequences come from a woman aged 18-29 years with Graves' hyperthyroidism that later progressed to Graves' ophthalmopathy. The CDR3 runs from the conserved cysteine through the conserved F or W. A D gene is named only where the DNA matches it firmly. For some rows the clone size is stated as once, few or many, or as a class when expanded; others skip it.

length: 14; V: TRBV19; D: -; size: few; J: TRBJ1-1; DNA: TGTGCCAGTTTCCTCCTACCGGGTACGGGTGAAGCTTTCTTT; CDR3: CASFLLPGTGEAFF
length: 14; V: TRBV29-1; D: TRBD2; size: few; J: TRBJ2-5; DNA: TGCAGCGTTGCCCCTAGCGGGAGGTCGGAGACCCAGTACTTC; CDR3: CSVAPSGRSETQYF
length: 13; V: TRBV4-1; D: TRBD1; size: many; J: TRBJ1-1; DNA: TGCGCCAGCAGCCACCGACAGGGCACTGAAGCTTTCTTT; CDR3: CASSHRQGTEAFF
length: 18; V: TRBV5-6; D: TRBD2; size: -; J: TRBJ2-7; DNA: TGTGCCAGCAGCTTGGCCTTGGGGACTAGCGGGAGCCCCTACGAGCAGTACTTC; CDR3: CASSLALGTSGSPYEQYF
length: 12; V: TRBV24-1; D: -; size: few; J: TRBJ1-1; DNA: TGTGCCACCAGTGATTTAGGTGGTCGCGCTTTCTTT; CDR3: CATSDLGGRAFF
length: 17; V: TRBV5-8; D: -; size: -; J: TRBJ1-1; DNA: TGTGCCAGCACCCGGAGGGGGTCTATCTCGGCCGTCACTGAAGCTTTCTTT; CDR3: CASTRRGSISAVTEAFF
length: 17; V: TRBV13; D: -; size: many; J: TRBJ1-4; DNA: TGTGCCAGCAGCTTAGGATACGCCGATGCAACTAATGAAAAACTGTTTTTT; CDR3: CASSLGYADATNEKLFF
length: 14; V: TRBV6-2/TRBV6-3; D: -; size: -; J: TRBJ2-5; DNA: TGTGCCAGCAGTCATCCAGGGGGGGAAGAGACCCAGCACTTC; CDR3: CASSHPGGEETQHF
length: 12; V: TRBV3-1; D: -; size: many; J: TRBJ1-1; DNA: TGTGCCAGCAGCCATGGGACCATTGAAGCTTTCTTT; CDR3: CASSHGTIEAFF
length: 12; V: TRBV5-8; D: -; size: -; J: TRBJ2-2; DNA: TGTGCCAGCACCCCTGGCAGCCGGGAGCTGTTTTTT; CDR3: CASTPGSRELFF
length: 15; V: TRBV10-3; D: -; size: -; J: TRBJ2-7; DNA: TGTGCCATCAGCTTCGGACCAAGGCACTACTACGAGCAGTACTTC; CDR3: CAISFGPRHYYEQYF
length: 13; V: TRBV7-9; D: -; size: -; J: TRBJ2-1; DNA: TGTGCCAGCAGCTTCTCACGGTACAATGAGCAGTTCTTC; CDR3: CASSFSRYNEQFF
length: 16; V: TRBV20-1; D: -; size: many; J: TRBJ1-1; DNA: TGCAGTGCTTCCAGACAGGCACACAATATGAACACTGAAGCTTTCTTT; CDR3: CSASRQAHNMNTEAFF
length: 12; V: TRBV20-1; D: -; size: many; J: TRBJ2-5; DNA: TGCAGTGCCAACCGGGGCAAAGAGGCCCAGTACTTC; CDR3: CSANRGKEAQYF
length: 21; V: TRBV12-3/TRBV12-4; D: TRBD2; size: many; J: TRBJ2-4; DNA: TGTGCCAGCAGTTTAGAACTGGGACTAGCGGGAGGGACGCGGGCCAAAAACATTCAGTACTTC; CDR3: CASSLELGLAGGTRAKNIQYF
length: 14; V: TRBV29-1; D: TRBD1; size: -; J: TRBJ2-7; DNA: TGCAGCGTTGTGCAGGACAGGGTAACCTACGAGCAGTACTTC; CDR3: CSVVQDRVTYEQYF
length: 18; V: TRBV30; D: -; size: many; J: TRBJ1-2; DNA: TGTGCCTGGAGTGTACCCATCGGTTTGTCTCGCTATAACTATGGCTACACCTTC; CDR3: CAWSVPIGLSRYNYGYTF
length: 14; V: TRBV11-2; D: -; size: few; J: TRBJ2-2; DNA: TGTGCCAGCAGCTTAAGACAGATAACCGGGGAGCTGTTTTTT; CDR3: CASSLRQITGELFF
length: 14; V: TRBV3-1; D: TRBD2; size: many; J: TRBJ2-4; DNA: TGTGCCAGCAGCCACTGGACTAGCCAAAACATTCAGTACTTC; CDR3: CASSHWTSQNIQYF
length: 13; V: TRBV18; D: -; size: many; J: TRBJ1-2; DNA: TGTGCCAGCTCACCAGTGACAGACTATGGCTACACCTTC; CDR3: CASSPVTDYGYTF
length: 13; V: TRBV10-3; D: -; size: -; J: TRBJ2-5; DNA: TGTGCCATCAGTGAGTCATCGGCGCTTAATCCGTACTTC; CDR3: CAISESSALNPYF
length: 13; V: TRBV20-1; D: -; size: many; J: TRBJ2-1; DNA: TGCAGTGCTGCTGGGGGCTCCTACAATGAGCAGTTCTTC; CDR3: CSAAGGSYNEQFF
length: 14; V: TRBV28; D: -; size: many; J: TRBJ2-1; DNA: TGTGCCAGCAGTCCCCAATGGGAATACAATGAGCAGTTCTTC; CDR3: CASSPQWEYNEQFF
length: 15; V: TRBV10-3; D: -; size: -; J: TRBJ1-1; DNA: TGTGCCATCAGTGGTGAAGCCAGAATGAACACTGAAGCTTTCTTT; CDR3: CAISGEARMNTEAFF
length: 14; V: TRBV30; D: -; size: -; J: TRBJ2-2; DNA: TGTGCCTGGATAGGGCGAACCGGGACCGGGGAGCTGTTTTTT; CDR3: CAWIGRTGTGELFF
length: 13; V: TRBV10-3; D: -; size: -; J: TRBJ2-5; DNA: TGTGCCACCCGGGCTTCCCCGACGGAGACCCAGTACTTC; CDR3: CATRASPTETQYF
length: 18; V: TRBV6-5; D: TRBD1; size: few; J: TRBJ1-6; DNA: TGTGCCAGCAGTTTCTCCGGGCGGGACAGATATCGTAATTCACCCCTCCACTTT; CDR3: CASSFSGRDRYRNSPLHF
length: 15; V: TRBV7-9; D: TRBD1; size: -; J: TRBJ2-5; DNA: TGTGCCAGCAGCTTTTGGCAGGGGGTCCAAGAGACCCAGTACTTC; CDR3: CASSFWQGVQETQYF
length: 15; V: TRBV2; D: -; size: many; J: TRBJ1-2; DNA: TGTGCCAGCAGTGATCCGGGACTCCCAAACTATGGCTACACCTTC; CDR3: CASSDPGLPNYGYTF
length: 16; V: TRBV10-1; D: -; size: -; J: TRBJ2-3; DNA: TGCGCCAGCATGCACCCGGACAGAGGGGCTCCAGATACGCAGTATTTT; CDR3: CASMHPDRGAPDTQYF
length: 14; V: TRBV10-2; D: TRBD1; size: -; J: TRBJ2-2; DNA: TGCGCCAGCAAAGAACAGGGGGACACCGGGGAGCTGTTTTTT; CDR3: CASKEQGDTGELFF
length: 17; V: TRBV15; D: -; size: -; J: TRBJ2-3; DNA: TGTGCCACCAGCAGAGGGGGAGCGGCCAGTGGCACAGATACGCAGTATTTT; CDR3: CATSRGGAASGTDTQYF
length: 15; V: TRBV29-1; D: -; size: few; J: TRBJ2-1; DNA: TGCAGCGTTGGAGACGGATTAATCTCCTACAATGAGCAGTTCTTC; CDR3: CSVGDGLISYNEQFF
length: 14; V: TRBV4-2; D: -; size: -; J: TRBJ2-1; DNA: TGTGCCAGCGGCTGGGGGGGCGGCTACAATGAGCAGTTCTTC; CDR3: CASGWGGGYNEQFF
length: 16; V: TRBV28; D: -; size: many; J: TRBJ2-5; DNA: TGTGCCAGCAGTAGCAATTGGACTCCAGGAAGCGAGACCCAGTACTTC; CDR3: CASSSNWTPGSETQYF
length: 13; V: TRBV24-1; D: -; size: many; J: TRBJ2-3; DNA: TGTGCCACCAGTGATACAGCTTGGGATACGCAGTATTTT; CDR3: CATSDTAWDTQYF
length: 13; V: TRBV4-1; D: -; size: -; J: TRBJ2-7; DNA: TGCGCCAGCAGCCACGGGGCCCTAGGCGAGCAGTACTTC; CDR3: CASSHGALGEQYF
length: 15; V: TRBV2; D: TRBD1; size: many; J: TRBJ1-4; DNA: TGTGCCAGCAGAAGAGGGGACAGGGGAAATGAAAAACTGTTTTTT; CDR3: CASRRGDRGNEKLFF
length: 14; V: TRBV20-1; D: -; size: -; J: TRBJ2-2; DNA: TGCAGTGCTAGAGACTCCCTAGCGCCCGGGGAGCTGTTTTTT; CDR3: CSARDSLAPGELFF